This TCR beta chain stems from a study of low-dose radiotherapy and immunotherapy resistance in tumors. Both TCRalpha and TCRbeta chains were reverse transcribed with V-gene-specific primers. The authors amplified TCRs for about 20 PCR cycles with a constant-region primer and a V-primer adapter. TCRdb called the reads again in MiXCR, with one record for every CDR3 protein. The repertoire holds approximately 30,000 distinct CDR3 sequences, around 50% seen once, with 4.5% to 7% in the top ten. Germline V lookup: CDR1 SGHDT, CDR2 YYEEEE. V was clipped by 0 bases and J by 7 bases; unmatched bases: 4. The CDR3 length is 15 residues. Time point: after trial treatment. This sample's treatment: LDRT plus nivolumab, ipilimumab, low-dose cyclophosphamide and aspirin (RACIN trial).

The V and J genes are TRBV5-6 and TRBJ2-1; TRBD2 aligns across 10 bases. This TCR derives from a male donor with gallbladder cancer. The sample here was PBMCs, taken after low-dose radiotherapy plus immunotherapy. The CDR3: CASSLVASGGNEQFF. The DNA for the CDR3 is TGTGCCAGCAGCTTGGTAGCTAGCGGGGGAAATGAGCAGTTCTTC.